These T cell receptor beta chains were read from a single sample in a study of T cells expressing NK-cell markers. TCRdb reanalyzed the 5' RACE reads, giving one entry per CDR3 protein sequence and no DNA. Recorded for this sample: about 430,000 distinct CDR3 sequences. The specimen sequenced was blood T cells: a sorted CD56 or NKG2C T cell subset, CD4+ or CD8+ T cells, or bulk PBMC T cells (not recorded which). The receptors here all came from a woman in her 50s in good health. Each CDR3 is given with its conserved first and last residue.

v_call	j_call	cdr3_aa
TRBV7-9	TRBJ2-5	CASSRGGLAGETQYF
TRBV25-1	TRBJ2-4	CASSEWGLDIQYF
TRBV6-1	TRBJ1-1	CASSGPGRGTEAFF
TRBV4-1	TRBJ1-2	CASSQPNRGPNYGYTF
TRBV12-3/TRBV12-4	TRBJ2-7	CASSPWTSGGSEQYF
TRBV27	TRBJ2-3	CASRKGPLTDTQYF
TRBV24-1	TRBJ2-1	CATSAGTGVLHEQFF
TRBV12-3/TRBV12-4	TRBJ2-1	CASSLGPNYGQFF
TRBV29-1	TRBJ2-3	CSVPLGYTQYF
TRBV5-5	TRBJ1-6	CASSLGGAANSPLHF
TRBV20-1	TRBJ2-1	CSARVAGGKGEQFF
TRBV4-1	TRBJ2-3	CASSQDTRGSSTDTQYF
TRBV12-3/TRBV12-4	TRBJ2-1	CASSVGWESSYNEQFF
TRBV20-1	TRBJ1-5	CSARTDRVEPQHF
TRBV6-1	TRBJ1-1	CASSDRTLRAFF
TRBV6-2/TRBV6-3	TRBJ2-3	CASRPRDYTDTQYF
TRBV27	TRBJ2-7	CASSSLAGRVSSYEQYF
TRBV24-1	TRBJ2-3	CATSDIRDRGGTDTQYF
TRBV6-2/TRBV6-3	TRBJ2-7	CASSGTLYEQYF
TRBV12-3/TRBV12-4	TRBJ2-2	CASSLTGLELFF
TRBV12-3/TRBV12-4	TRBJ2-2	CASSLRGPRNTGELFF
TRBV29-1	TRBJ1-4	CSVSLQGTSSSEKLFF
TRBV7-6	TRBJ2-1	CASSLGPGLNEQFF
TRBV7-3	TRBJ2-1	CASSLTLSGRAGEQFF
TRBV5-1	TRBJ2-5	CASSFAKSTQYF
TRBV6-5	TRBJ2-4	CASSTTSGSGKNIQYF
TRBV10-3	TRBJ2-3	CAINSPSGRGADTQYF
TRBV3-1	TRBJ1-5	CASSQDATGVQPQHF
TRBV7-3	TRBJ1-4	CASSEQGRSTNEKLFF
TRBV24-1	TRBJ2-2	CATSARVAGELFF
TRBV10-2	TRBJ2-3	CASSGTPTDTQYF
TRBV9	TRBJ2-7	CASSPGTGLSEQYF
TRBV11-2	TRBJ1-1	CASSLGGGTAAFF
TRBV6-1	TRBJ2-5	CASSEATVDRETQYF
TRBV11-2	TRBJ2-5	CASSQRDRGLETETQYF
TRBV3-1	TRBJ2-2	CASSQVAGLNTGELFF
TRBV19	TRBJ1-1	CASSQRTVGAFF
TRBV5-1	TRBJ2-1	CASSVRDNEQFF
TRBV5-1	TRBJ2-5	CASSLLGAAKETQYF
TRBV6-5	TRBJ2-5	CASSYAPGRRETQYF
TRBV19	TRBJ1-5	CASSIGPDSNQPQHF
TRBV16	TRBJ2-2	CASSPQRGTGELFF
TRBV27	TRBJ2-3	CASSLIGQRRTDTQYF
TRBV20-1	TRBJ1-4	CSARGQGAGANEKLFF
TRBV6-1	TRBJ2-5	CASSETLAGGSQQETQYF
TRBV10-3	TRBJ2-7	CAISEEQGPYEQYF
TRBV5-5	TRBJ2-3	CASSLETGSSYF
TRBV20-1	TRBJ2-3	CSAKSRGTDTQYF
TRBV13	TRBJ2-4	CASSRVSKNIQYF
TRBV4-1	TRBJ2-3	CASSQVSGIVTQYF
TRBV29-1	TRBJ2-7	CSVGTGGASYEQYF
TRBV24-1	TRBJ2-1	CATSDRSGTSGSFASYNEQFF
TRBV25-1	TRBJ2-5	CASTDAETQYF
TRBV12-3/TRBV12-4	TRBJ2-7	CASSPDRANEQYF
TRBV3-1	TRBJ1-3	CASSQYGRNSGNTIYF
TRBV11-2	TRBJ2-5	CASSLNSGLGGETQYF
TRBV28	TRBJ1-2	CASEGAGGYTF
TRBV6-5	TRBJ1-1	CASSYPAGEAFF